This T cell receptor beta chain was sequenced during a study of T cell repertoires in cytomegalovirus infection. Overall study: Alongside well-studied HLA-B-restricted CMV epitopes, recently identified HLA-C-restricted CMV epitopes were also used. Indications came from public TCR beta signatures; they pointed to CMV infection and to a matching HLA type. Whole-study results and caveats: Clonotype analysis showed dominance of the ex vivo response by HLA-C-restricted CMV-specific TCR beta clonotypes.

The CDR3 is 18 residues long. Trimming took 3 bases from V and 3 from J, leaving 22 bases between them. The V gene's germline CDR1 is KGHSH and CDR2 LQKENI. TCRdb fed the reads into MiXCR, producing one record per CDR3 protein. This table holds hundreds of thousands of distinct CDR3 sequences, approximately 46% found once. For this clonotype: Its target is unknown.

The chain joins TRBV18 to TRBJ2-3; TRBD2 is a possible D gene (7 bases). The sample consisted of cultured PBMCs, taken from culture after CMV antigen stimulation. The TCR originated in a human donor in good health (CMV status not recorded). Some clones in this sample may be carry-over from other donors' samples. The CDR3 loop is CASSPRSVRGAMTDTQYF. The CDR3 DNA is TGTGCCAGCTCACCCAGGTCCGTTCGGGGGGCAATGACAGATACGCAGTATTTT.